This T cell receptor (beta chain) was captured in a study of CD4 T cells in relation to SARS-CoV-2 and coronaviruses. As concerns this clone: Its target is not known.

TCRdb keeps only in-frame clones here, not all; method: immunoSEQ multiplex PCR. This sample yields 35,000 or so clones, of which around 80% are seen a single time; roughly 2.8% belongs to the top ten. CDR1 SGDLS and CDR2 YYNGEE come from the germline V gene. Trimming stripped 0 bases from V and 0 bases from J, with 7 bases between. The CDR3 contains 15 residues. Sequencing used memory CD4+ T cells from PBMCs, cultured in vitro. The genes are TRBV9 and TRBJ2-1; tentative D call: TRBD2 (5 bases). The receptor was derived from an adult with COVID-19. The CDR3 bases are TGTGCCAGCAGCGTAGACGGGAACTCCTACAATGAGCAGTTCTTC. Residues: CASSVDGNSYNEQFF.